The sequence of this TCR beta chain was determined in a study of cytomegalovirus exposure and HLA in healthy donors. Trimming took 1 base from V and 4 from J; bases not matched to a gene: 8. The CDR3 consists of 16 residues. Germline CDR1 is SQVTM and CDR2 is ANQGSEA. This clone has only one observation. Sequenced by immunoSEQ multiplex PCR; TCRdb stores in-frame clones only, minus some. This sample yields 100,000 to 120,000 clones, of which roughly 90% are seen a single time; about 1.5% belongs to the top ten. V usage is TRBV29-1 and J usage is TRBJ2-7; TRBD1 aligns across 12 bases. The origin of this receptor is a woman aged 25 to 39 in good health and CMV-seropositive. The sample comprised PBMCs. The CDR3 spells CSVEGGTGGAGYEQYF. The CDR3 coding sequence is TGCAGCGTTGAAGGAGGGACAGGGGGCGCCGGTTACGAGCAGTACTTC.